The 27 T cell receptor beta chains given below trace back to one sample, sequenced in a study of STAT5B mutations in CD4+ large granular lymphocyte leukemia. The repertoire was sequenced with immunoSEQ multiplex PCR; TCRdb's copy has only in-frame clones and lacks some. This table holds around 43,000 clones, 80% to 90% found once. Material for sequencing was CD4+ T cells from blood buffy coats. The receptors derive from a human donor in good health.

This clone was counted only a few times. This chain connects TRBV6-6 to TRBJ2-7; no definite D call. The CDR3 is 12 amino acids. V was pared by 7 bases and J by 3 bases, with 10 bases between. The germline gives CDR1 MNHNY, CDR2 SVGAGI (reference sequence). The CDR3 nucleotides read TGTGCCAGCAAGGCAGGAGACTACGAGCAGTACTTC. Encoded protein: CASKAGDYEQYF.

This clone was recorded once. V usage is TRBV29-1 and J usage is TRBJ1-1; 9 bases line up with TRBD1. Germline V CDR1 and CDR2: SQVTM, ANQGSEA. This CDR3 has 14 residues. Losses at the gene ends were 5 bases for V and 4 bases for J; bases not matched to a gene: 8. CDR3 nucleotides: TGCAGCGTTTGGTGGACAGGGGCTACCACTGAAGCTTTCTTT. Its protein is CSVWWTGATTEAFF.

The chain combines TRBV5-1 with TRBJ2-1, with D possibly TRBD2 on 5 matching bases. This CDR3 contains 15 residues. Trimming took 0 bases from V and 6 from J, leaving 13 bases between them. Per germline, CDR1 SGHRS and CDR2 YFSETQ. CDR3 residues: CASSLAPGSGNEQFF. CDR3 in DNA: TGCGCCAGCAGCTTGGCCCCGGGGTCGGGCAATGAGCAGTTCTTC.

This clone was picked up a small number of times. This chain uses TRBV4-2 with TRBJ1-2; no clear D. The CDR3 spans 14 residues. Deletions cut 2 bases from V and 4 bases from J, with 11 bases between. Germline values: CDR1 LGHNA, CDR2 YNFKEQ. The CDR3 coding sequence is TGTGCCAGCAGCCAACCCCGGGAATTCTATGGCTACACCTTC. It specifies CASSQPREFYGYTF.

The rearrangement uses TRBV19 and TRBJ2-1, with 13 bases fitting TRBD2. The CDR3 runs 14 residues. Germline V gene data show CDR1 as LNHDA and CDR2 as SQIVND (reference sequence). V lost 6 bases and J lost 8; bases outside the gene matches: 4. CDR3 nucleotides: TGTGCCAGTAGCAGGACTAGCGGGAGACATGAGCAGTTCTTC. Its protein product is CASSRTSGRHEQFF.

This chain connects TRBV13 to TRBJ1-5, with TRBD1 identical over 10 bases. Germline CDR1 reads PRHDT; CDR2 reads FYEKMQ (reference sequence). With 5 bases clipped from V and 8 bases from J, the junction kept 3 bases outside the gene matches. The CDR3 has 13 residues. The CDR3 DNA is TGTGCCAGCAGCCGGGACAGGGGAAAGCCCCAGCATTTT. Its translation is CASSRDRGKPQHF.

This clone was observed a single time. The chain couples TRBV7-3 to TRBJ2-7, with D perhaps TRBD2 (6 bases). This CDR3 comprises 14 residues. Germline-derived CDR1 and CDR2 are SGHTA and FQGTGA. The V gene lost 2 bases and the J gene lost 2 bases, with 10 bases spanning the gap. The CDR3 reads CASSLGRGPYEQYF. DNA of the CDR3: TGTGCCAGCAGCTTAGGGCGGGGACCCTACGAGCAGTACTTC.

The chain recombines TRBV18 with TRBJ2-3; D gene uncertain. V lost 1 base and J lost 1, with 9 bases in between. This CDR3 contains 15 residues. Germline V lookup: CDR1 KGHSH, CDR2 LQKENI. The CDR3 loop reads CASSPQVVGTDTQYF. DNA for the CDR3: TGTGCCAGCTCACCACAGGTTGTGGGCACAGATACGCAGTATTTT.

This clone was counted a single time. The chain couples TRBV30 to TRBJ1-2; D remains ambiguous. Looked up from germline, CDR1 is GTSNPN and CDR2 is SVGIG (reference sequence). This CDR3 region has 13 residues. V was trimmed by 6 bases and J by 4 bases, leaving 15 bases between them. The CDR3 DNA reads as TGTGCCTGTACCACTCGAGGGAGCTATGGCTACACCTTC. It yields the protein CACTTRGSYGYTF.

V and J are TRBV14 and TRBJ2-1; D might be TRBD2 (5 bases). Germline assignment: CDR1 SGHDN and CDR2 FVKESK. This CDR3 comprises 11 residues. Trimming cost V 3 bases and J 12 bases, with 9 bases left between them. Written as DNA, the CDR3 is TGTGCCAGCAGCCAGAGCCGGGGGCAGTTCTTC. Translated, it gives CASSQSRGQFF.

The chain has TRBV29-1 and TRBJ2-2; D gene ambiguous. The V gene lost 7 bases and the J gene lost 6 bases, with 9 bases spanning the gap. This CDR3 region has 11 residues. The germline CDR1 and CDR2 sequences are SQVTM and ANQGSEA. The CDR3 nucleotides are TGCAGCGCTGGTCTAGCCGGGGAGCTGTTTTTT. Protein product: CSAGLAGELFF.

The rearrangement uses TRBV11-2 and TRBJ1-1, with TRBD1 matching 8 bases. CDR3 length: 16 residues. V dropped 1 base and J dropped 1; count of bases not matched to a gene: 5. Germline loops: CDR1 SGHAT, CDR2 FQNNGV. The CDR3 region has the DNA TGTGCCAGCAGCTTAGGGTCCGGGACAGGGAACACTGAAGCTTTCTTT. It yields the protein CASSLGSGTGNTEAFF.

The chain combines TRBV19 with TRBJ1-1; no clear D. CDR3 length: 15 residues. V was cut by 3 bases and J by 4 bases, with 15 bases left in between. In germline, CDR1 is LNHDA, CDR2 SQIVND (reference sequence). CDR3 coding DNA: TGTGCCAGTAGTATCGCCGACTCCCCGTCCACTGAAGCTTTCTTT. This encodes CASSIADSPSTEAFF.

This chain links TRBV6-6 with TRBJ1-3; D is uncertain. CDR3 length equals 13 residues. Germline values: CDR1 MNHNY, CDR2 SVGAGI (reference sequence). The V gene lost 6 bases and the J gene lost 0 bases, with 6 bases spanning the gap. This CDR3 is CASSGRSGNTIYF. The CDR3 region has the DNA TGTGCCAGCAGCGGACGCTCTGGAAACACCATATATTTT.

The gene calls are TRBV27 and TRBJ1-1; 11 nucleotides match TRBD1. With 5 bases clipped from V and 4 bases from J, the junction kept 6 bases outside the gene matches. Germline loops: CDR1 MNHEY, CDR2 SMNVEV (reference sequence). The CDR3 spans 15 residues. Written as DNA, the CDR3 is TGTGCCAGCAGTCTGGGACAGGGGGGCTCCACTGAAGCTTTCTTT. Translating it yields CASSLGQGGSTEAFF.

The chain has TRBV10-3 and TRBJ1-2; 7 nucleotides align to TRBD1. The CDR3 totals 12 residues. Losses at the gene ends were 9 bases for V and 2 bases for J; bases not matched to a gene: 3. CDR1 ENHRY and CDR2 SYGVKD come from the germline V gene. This CDR3 is CAITGQNYGYTF. Written as DNA, the CDR3 is TGTGCCATAACGGGACAGAACTATGGCTACACCTTC.

J is TRBJ2-6 and V is TRBV5-1, with a possible D match to TRBD2 (6 bases). CDR1 and CDR2 (germline): SGHRS, YFSETQ. The CDR3 is 17 residues long. V lost 3 bases and J lost 0, with 13 bases in between. This chain's CDR3 is CASSSLPGVSGANVLTF. The CDR3 nucleotides are TGCGCCAGCAGCTCGCTTCCGGGGGTCTCTGGGGCCAACGTCCTGACTTTC.

As DNA, the CDR3 is TGTGCCAGCAGCTCCCCTGTCGGGAACAACGCTAACTATGGCTACACCTTC. Protein product: CASSSPVGNNANYGYTF. The rearrangement links TRBV7-9 to TRBJ1-2; no firm D call. The CDR3 sequence is 17 residues long. Germline V gene data show CDR1 as SEHNR and CDR2 as FQNEAQ (reference sequence). With 4 bases removed from V and 0 bases from J, the gap between germline ends came to 18 bases.

The chain couples TRBV6-1 to TRBJ1-1; the match to TRBD1 covers 9 bases. The J segment lost 4 bases and the V segment lost 4 bases, leaving 16 bases of the junction unmatched. Looked up from germline, CDR1 is MNHNS and CDR2 is SASEGT. The CDR3 contains 18 residues. The CDR3: CASSGAQGASIFSTEAFF. CDR3 nucleotides: TGTGCCAGCAGTGGCGCACAGGGGGCGTCCATTTTTAGCACTGAAGCTTTCTTT.

The table lists this clone with a few counts. The rearrangement links TRBV6-5 to TRBJ1-2, with a tentative D call TRBD1 (5 bases). Trimming cost V 4 bases and J 3 bases, with 12 bases left between them. CDR3 length: 14 residues. Germline V gene sequence: CDR1 MNHEY, CDR2 SVGAGI. The CDR3 sequence is CASSFLGRDYGYTF. The CDR3 DNA reads TGTGCCAGCAGTTTCTTAGGCAGGGACTATGGCTACACCTTC.

This clone was observed once. J is TRBJ1-2 and V is TRBV2; maybe TRBD1 (5 bases). The germline V gene encodes CDR1 SNHLY and CDR2 FYNNEI. The CDR3 is 15 residues long. V lost 0 bases to trimming and J lost 8 bases, with 16 bases between them. The CDR3 loop reads CASSEARGAIYGYTF. The CDR3 region has the DNA TGTGCCAGCAGTGAAGCAAGGGGCGCTATATACGGCTACACCTTC.

The V gene is TRBV4-1, the J gene TRBJ2-1, with TRBD1 identical over 8 bases. Unmatched junction bases numbered 7, after V lost 3 bases and J lost 3 bases. CDR3 length: 16 residues. The germline V gene encodes CDR1 MGHRA and CDR2 YSYEKL. DNA for the CDR3: TGCGCCAGCAGCCAGCCGGGACAGGCGAACTACAATGAGCAGTTCTTC. Translated, it gives CASSQPGQANYNEQFF.

The gene calls are TRBV7-8 and TRBJ2-7; D might be TRBD2 (6 bases). The germline CDR1 and CDR2 sequences are SGHVS and FQNEAQ. The CDR3 loop spans 15 amino acids. V was cut by 5 bases and J by 2 bases, with 16 bases left in between. Written as DNA, the CDR3 is TGTGCCAGCAGCCGCGGGGCGATCGGGACCTACGAGCAGTACTTC. Protein: CASSRGAIGTYEQYF.

The chain joins TRBV7-9 to TRBJ1-6, with TRBD1 matching over 8 bases. Germline V lookup: CDR1 SEHNR, CDR2 FQNEAQ (reference sequence). The CDR3 consists of 16 residues. V gave up 3 bases and J gave up 9 bases; unmatched junction bases: 10. In DNA form, the CDR3 reads TGTGCCAGCAGCTTGGGGAACGACAGGGGAACTTCACCCCTCCACTTT. It encodes CASSLGNDRGTSPLHF.

The chain links TRBV18 to TRBJ1-1; D remains ambiguous. This CDR3 is built from 16 residues. Per the germline V gene, CDR1 is KGHSH and CDR2 is LQKENI. V was trimmed by 4 bases and J by 0 bases, leaving 15 bases between them. The CDR3 DNA is TGTGCCAGCTCACTACTGGGCCCTGACGTGAACACTGAAGCTTTCTTT. This codes for CASSLLGPDVNTEAFF.

The chain couples TRBV11-1 to TRBJ2-4; D perhaps matches TRBD1 (6 bases). Between the trimmed V and J ends, which lost 5 bases and 0 bases, there was a span of 14 bases. Per germline, CDR1 SGHAT and CDR2 FQDESV (reference sequence). The CDR3 length is 16 residues. The CDR3 reads CASSLDRIIAKNIQYF. The CDR3 region has the DNA TGTGCCAGCAGCCTAGACAGGATTATAGCCAAAAACATTCAGTACTTC.

This clone was counted once. Here the CDR3 reads CASSYSFQRGYEQYF. DNA for the CDR3: TGTGCCAGCAGTTACTCGTTCCAGCGGGGCTACGAGCAGTACTTC. This chain joins TRBV6-6 and TRBJ2-7; 7 bases map to TRBD2. The germline V gene has CDR1 MNHNY and CDR2 SVGAGI (reference sequence). The CDR3 has 15 residues. Germline trimming cut 0 bases from V and 3 bases from J; bases unmatched to any gene: 5.